This T cell receptor (beta chain) was profiled in a study of CD8+ T cells in alopecia areata. Turning to the study itself: A regimen of oral tofacitinib, 5 to 10 mg twice daily, was given to treated patients.

RNA was isolated and reverse transcribed to cDNA, the sequencing template. Generated by immunoSEQ multiplex PCR, the TCRdb table keeps only in-frame clones and is missing some. The repertoire has about 120,000 clones, 56% of them found once; the top ten carry roughly 3.5%. A word on this clone: Its target is not known.

Treatment given: oral pan-JAK inhibitor, 5-10 mg twice daily. The CDR3 spans 14 residues. Germline CDR1 and CDR2: MGHRA and YSYEKL. V was trimmed by 1 base and J by 5 bases, leaving 11 bases between them. Study-wide findings and caveats: A great number of expanded lesional clones endured in scalp and blood during tofacitinib. Having just one nonresponder leaves the connection between baseline CD8+ expansion and response unresolved. Lesional scalp exceeded normal scalp in clonality, especially in alopecia totalis/universalis.

The TCR was taken from a human donor with alopecia areata. The chain has TRBV4-1 and TRBJ2-5, with TRBD2 as a possible D gene (6 bases). The source material was CD4+ T cells sorted from blood, sampled at week 24, from a patient treated with tofacitinib. The CDR3 region has the DNA TGCGCCAGCAGCCAAGGGGCTAGCGTCGAGACCCAGTACTTC. This translates into CASSQGASVETQYF.